Listed below are T cell receptor beta chains from one sample, sequenced in a study of STAT5B mutations in CD4+ large granular lymphocyte leukemia. Generated by immunoSEQ multiplex PCR, the TCRdb table keeps only in-frame clones and is missing some. Among 15,000 to 20,000 clones listed, around 85% were seen once. Sequencing was carried out using CD4+ T cells from blood buffy coats. All receptors come from a human donor in good health. Both conserved end residues are part of each CDR3. The D gene is left open where the match is weak. The size field is filled for only some rows; it gives once, few, many or a size class.

cdr3_aa | cdr3_nt | cdr3_length | d_call | v_call | clone_size | j_call
CASSYSWLAGYNEQFF | TGTGCCAGCAGTTACTCCTGGCTAGCGGGATACAATGAGCAGTTCTTC | 16 | TRBD2 | TRBV6-5 | once | TRBJ2-1
CATGAGTTYNEQFF | TGTGCCACGGGAGCAGGGACAACCTACAATGAGCAGTTCTTC | 14 | - | TRBV6-6 | - | TRBJ2-1
CASSLGGLGGQETQYF | TGCGCCAGCAGCTTGGGTGGTTTAGGGGGCCAAGAGACCCAGTACTTC | 16 | - | TRBV5-1 | once | TRBJ2-5
CASSPLSAGVENTGELFF | TGTGCCAGCTCACCACTGTCCGCGGGAGTGGAGAACACCGGGGAGCTGTTTTTT | 18 | TRBD2 | TRBV18 | - | TRBJ2-2
CASSVEVRSSSYNEQFF | TGTGCCAGCAGCGTAGAGGTGCGGTCCAGCTCCTACAATGAGCAGTTCTTC | 17 | - | TRBV9 | - | TRBJ2-1
CASSRGLVETQYF | TGTGCCAGCAGCCGTGGACTTGTAGAGACCCAGTACTTC | 13 | - | TRBV4-2 | - | TRBJ2-5
CASSQDRTPGRYEQYF | TGCGCCAGCAGCCAAGATCGGACCCCCGGACGGTACGAGCAGTACTTC | 16 | - | TRBV4-1 | - | TRBJ2-7
CASSLDRDYTF | TGTGCCAGCAGCTTGGACCGAGACTACACCTTC | 11 | - | TRBV7-8 | - | TRBJ1-2
CSAPGLGIQYF | TGCAGTGCCCCCGGACTGGGAATTCAGTACTTC | 11 | - | TRBV20-1 | - | TRBJ2-4
CASSDGLTPGDEQFF | TGTGCCAGCAGTGATGGACTCACTCCTGGCGATGAGCAGTTCTTC | 15 | - | TRBV25-1 | - | TRBJ2-1
CASSPRWESYEQYF | TGTGCCAGCAGCCCCCGGTGGGAGAGCTACGAGCAGTACTTC | 14 | - | TRBV9 | - | TRBJ2-7
CASRKQGGQYF | TGTGCCAGCAGAAAACAGGGCGGGCAGTACTTC | 11 | - | TRBV5-8 | - | TRBJ2-7
CASSIREHYGYTF | TGTGCCAGTAGTATTCGGGAGCACTATGGCTACACCTTC | 13 | - | TRBV19 | - | TRBJ1-2
CASSPDGVSNQPQHF | TGTGCCAGCAGCCCCGACGGGGTATCCAATCAGCCCCAGCATTTT | 15 | - | TRBV5-5 | - | TRBJ1-5
CAIRERGDRGLSEQYF | TGTGCCATCAGGGAGAGGGGGGACAGGGGATTGTCCGAGCAGTACTTC | 16 | TRBD1 | TRBV10-3 | - | TRBJ2-7